The T cell receptor (beta chain) under discussion was sequenced for a study of cytomegalovirus exposure and HLA in healthy donors. Study findings and constraints: Some TCR beta chains (approximately 180 of them) were listed as cytomegalovirus-associated. Specific recognition of CMV antigens was confirmed in vitro for a few chains (all CMV-associated).

To note about this clone: Its antigen is currently unknown.

The PCR used 60 Vbeta and 13 Jbeta primers. Profiling relied on immunoSEQ multiplex PCR, and the TCRdb table lists in-frame clones only, not all of them. This sample has approximately 190,000 clones; roughly 13% occur once, and the top ten carry about 7.8%. The germline V gene encodes CDR1 SGHRS and CDR2 YFSETQ. V shed 4 bases, J shed 7 bases, and the junction held 8 bases outside the gene matches. CDR3 length: 15 amino acids. The genes are TRBV5-1 and TRBJ1-6, with 7 nucleotides matching TRBD1. The clonotype originates from a man aged 45 to 65 in good health and CMV-seropositive. What was sequenced was PBMCs. The CDR3 DNA reads as TGCGCCAGCAGCGGAGGCGACAGGGAAAATTCACCCCTCCACTTT. Translating gives CASSGGDRENSPLHF.